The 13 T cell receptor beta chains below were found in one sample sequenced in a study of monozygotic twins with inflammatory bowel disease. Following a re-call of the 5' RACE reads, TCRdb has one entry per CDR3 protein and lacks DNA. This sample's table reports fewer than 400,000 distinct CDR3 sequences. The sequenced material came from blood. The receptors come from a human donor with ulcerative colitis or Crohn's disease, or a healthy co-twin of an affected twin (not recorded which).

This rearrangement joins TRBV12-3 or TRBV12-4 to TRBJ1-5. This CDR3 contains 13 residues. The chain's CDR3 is CASSFSSNQPQHF.

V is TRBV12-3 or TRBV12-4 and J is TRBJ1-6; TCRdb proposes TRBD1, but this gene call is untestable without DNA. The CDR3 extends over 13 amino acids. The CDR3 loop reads CASAGGGYSPLHF.

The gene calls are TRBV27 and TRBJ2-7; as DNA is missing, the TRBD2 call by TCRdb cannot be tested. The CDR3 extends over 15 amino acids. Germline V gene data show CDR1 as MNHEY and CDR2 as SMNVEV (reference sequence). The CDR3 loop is CASSLSTRASYEQYF.

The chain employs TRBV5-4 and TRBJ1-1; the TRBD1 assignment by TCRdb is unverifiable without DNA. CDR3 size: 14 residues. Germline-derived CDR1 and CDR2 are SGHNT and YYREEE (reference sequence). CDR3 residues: CASSLRGSRGQAFF.

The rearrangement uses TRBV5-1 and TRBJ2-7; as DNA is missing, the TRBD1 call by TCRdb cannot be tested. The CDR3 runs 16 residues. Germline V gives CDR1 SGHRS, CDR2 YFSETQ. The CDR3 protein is CASSSEPGKSSYEQYF.

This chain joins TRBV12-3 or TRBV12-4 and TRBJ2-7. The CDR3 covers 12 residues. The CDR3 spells CASSPFTYEQYF.

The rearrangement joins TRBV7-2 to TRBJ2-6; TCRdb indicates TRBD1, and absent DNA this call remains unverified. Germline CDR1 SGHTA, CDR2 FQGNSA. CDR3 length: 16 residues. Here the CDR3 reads CASSLAGGYGANVLTF.

CDR3 residues: CASSKDTNNEQFF. The V and J genes are TRBV12-3 or TRBV12-4 and TRBJ2-1. The CDR3 totals 13 residues.

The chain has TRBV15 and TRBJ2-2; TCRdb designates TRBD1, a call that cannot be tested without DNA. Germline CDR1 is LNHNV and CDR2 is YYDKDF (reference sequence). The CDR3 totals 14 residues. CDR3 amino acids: CATSSESHTGELFF. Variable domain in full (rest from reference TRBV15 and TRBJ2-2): DAMVIQNPRYQVTQFGKPVTLSCSQTLNHNVMYWYQQKSSQAPKLLFHYYDKDFNNEADTPDNFQSRRPNTSFCFLDIRSPGLGDTAMYLCATSSESHTGELFFGEGSRLTVL.

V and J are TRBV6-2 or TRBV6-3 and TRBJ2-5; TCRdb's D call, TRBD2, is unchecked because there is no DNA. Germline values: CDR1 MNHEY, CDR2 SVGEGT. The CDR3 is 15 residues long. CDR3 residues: CASSYSSGVGWTQYF.

CDR3 loop: CASSADRGIWETQYF. The V call is TRBV6-2 or TRBV6-3, the J call TRBJ2-5; absent DNA, TCRdb's TRBD1 call cannot be checked. Germline V gene lookup returns CDR1 MNHEY and CDR2 SVGEGT. This CDR3 region has 15 residues.

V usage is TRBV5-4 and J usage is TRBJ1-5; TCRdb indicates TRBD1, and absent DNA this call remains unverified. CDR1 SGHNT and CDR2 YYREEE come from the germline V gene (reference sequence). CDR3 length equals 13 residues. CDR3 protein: CASRAGDNQPQHF.

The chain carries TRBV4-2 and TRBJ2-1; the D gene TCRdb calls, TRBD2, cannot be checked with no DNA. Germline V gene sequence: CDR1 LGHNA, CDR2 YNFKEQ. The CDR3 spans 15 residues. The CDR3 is CASSQVLAAYNEQFF.